The rows below give T cell receptor beta chains drawn from one sample of a study of T cell repertoires in cytomegalovirus infection. TCRdb reanalysed the reads using MiXCR and keeps one entry per CDR3 protein. The sample lists around 170,000 distinct CDR3 sequences; 14% were seen once. Specimen: PBMCs. The receptors come from a human donor in good health (CMV status not recorded). Some clones in this sample may be carry-over from other donors' samples. CDR3s include the opening cysteine and the closing phenylalanine or tryptophan. A D gene is named only where the DNA matches it firmly. Rows give clone size only sometimes, using once, few, many, or a class for an expanded clone.

d_call j_call clone_size v_call cdr3_aa cdr3_nt
. TRBJ2-4 . TRBV19 CASSITGLNIQYF TGTGCCAGTAGTATAACAGGGCTAAACATTCAGTACTTC
. TRBJ1-1 . TRBV7-6 CASSLTGGGNTEAFF TGTGCCAGCAGCTTAACCGGGGGGGGGAACACTGAAGCTTTCTTT
. TRBJ1-5 . TRBV19 CASSILDQPQHF TGTGCCAGTAGTATATTGGACCAGCCCCAGCATTTT
TRBD1 TRBJ2-7 many TRBV4-3 CASSQGNRGPYEQYF TGCGCCAGCAGCCAAGGCAACAGGGGACCCTACGAGCAGTACTTC
TRBD2 TRBJ2-3 many TRBV7-8 CASSFLLGLAGERDTQYF TGTGCCAGCAGCTTTCTCCTGGGACTAGCGGGAGAACGAGATACGCAGTATTTT
TRBD2 TRBJ2-1 . TRBV12-3/TRBV12-4 CASSSTGLAGLDEQFF TGTGCCAGCAGTTCTACGGGACTAGCGGGGCTAGATGAGCAGTTCTTC
. TRBJ2-4 many TRBV28 CASSRLRALAKNIQYF TGTGCCAGCAGCCGACTGAGGGCACTAGCCAAAAACATTCAGTACTTC
. TRBJ2-3 many TRBV7-2 CASSQDQGRSDTQYF TGTGCCAGCAGCCAGGATCAGGGGAGATCAGATACGCAGTATTTT
TRBD2 TRBJ2-1 many TRBV7-9 CASSITSVSYNEQFF TGTGCCAGCAGCATAACTAGCGTCTCCTACAATGAGCAGTTCTTC
TRBD1 TRBJ1-4 . TRBV10-3 CAISEIRGTNEKLFF TGTGCCATCAGTGAAATCAGGGGGACTAATGAAAAACTGTTTTTT
TRBD2 TRBJ2-1 few TRBV6-2/TRBV6-3 CASSFTSGRTFF TGTGCCAGCAGTTTTACTAGCGGGAGGACGTTCTTC
TRBD2 TRBJ2-1 many TRBV28 CASSFPGTSGLYNEQFF TGTGCCAGCAGTTTTCCTGGGACTAGCGGCCTCTACAATGAGCAGTTCTTC
. TRBJ1-1 many TRBV24-1 CATSDRLGSRGGAFF TGTGCCACCAGTGATCGCCTTGGGTCTCGAGGAGGAGCTTTCTTT
. TRBJ1-1 many TRBV7-8 CASSSRTAEAFF TGTGCCAGCAGCTCCCGGACAGCTGAAGCTTTCTTT
. TRBJ1-1 few TRBV5-4 CASSLGGQKNTEAFF TGTGCCAGCAGCTTGGGTGGGCAGAAGAACACTGAAGCTTTCTTT
TRBD1 TRBJ1-4 . TRBV7-7 CASSPGGQANEKLFF TGTGCTAGCAGCCCAGGAGGACAGGCGAATGAAAAACTGTTTTTT
TRBD2 TRBJ2-7 many TRBV15 CATSRDGGFIDYEQYF TGTGCCACCAGCAGAGACGGGGGGTTTATCGACTACGAGCAGTACTTC
. TRBJ2-1 . TRBV7-9 CASSKISGDNEQFF TGTGCCAGCTCGAAGATTAGCGGTGACAATGAGCAGTTCTTC
. TRBJ1-2 . TRBV20-1 CSATGTVLYGYTF TGCAGTGCAACCGGGACGGTCCTTTATGGCTACACCTTC
. TRBJ2-2 many TRBV11-2 CASSPIPTGELFF TGTGCCAGCAGCCCCATTCCAACCGGGGAGCTGTTTTTT
. TRBJ1-2 . TRBV28 CASRLGDYGYTF TGTGCCAGCAGATTAGGGGATTATGGCTACACCTTC
TRBD1 TRBJ1-4 many TRBV7-2 CASSFRDRARRDEKLFF TGTGCCAGCAGCTTCCGGGACAGGGCTCGTCGAGATGAAAAACTGTTTTTT
TRBD2 TRBJ2-7 many TRBV7-8 CASGSGREEQYF TGTGCCAGCGGGAGCGGGAGGGAAGAGCAGTACTTC
TRBD1 TRBJ1-1 few TRBV27 CASSPDRGRRTEAFF TGTGCCAGCAGTCCCGACAGGGGTAGAAGGACTGAAGCTTTCTTT
TRBD1 TRBJ2-6 few TRBV20-1 CSASLDRPGANVLTF TGCAGTGCTAGTTTGGACAGGCCTGGGGCCAACGTCCTGACTTTC
TRBD1 TRBJ1-5 few TRBV7-2 CASSLVGGVGQPQHF TGTGCCAGCAGCTTAGTAGGGGGCGTCGGTCAGCCCCAGCATTTT
. TRBJ2-1 many TRBV10-3 CAIGWTESSYNEQFF TGTGCCATCGGATGGACGGAGAGCTCCTACAATGAGCAGTTCTTC
. TRBJ2-5 few TRBV25-1 CASSESTGAETQYF TGTGCCAGCAGTGAATCTACGGGAGCGGAGACCCAGTACTTC
TRBD1 TRBJ2-2 many TRBV12-3/TRBV12-4 CASSLGTGFNTGELFF TGTGCCAGCAGTTTGGGGACAGGGTTCAACACCGGGGAGCTGTTTTTT
. TRBJ2-7 many TRBV7-9 CASSLGRQVSSYEQYF TGTGCCAGCAGCTTAGGGCGGCAGGTATCCTCCTACGAGCAGTACTTC
. TRBJ2-1 many TRBV24-1 CATSDLGGTNEQFF TGTGCCACCAGTGATTTAGGGGGGACCAATGAGCAGTTCTTC
. TRBJ2-1 many TRBV7-2 CASSPQSRRANEQFF TGTGCCAGCAGCCCCCAATCGCGGAGGGCTAATGAGCAGTTCTTC
TRBD2 TRBJ2-4 many TRBV28 CASSLASGGPLAKNIQYF TGTGCCAGCAGTTTAGCTAGCGGGGGGCCGTTAGCCAAAAACATTCAGTACTTC
. TRBJ2-7 once TRBV3-1 CASSQFRGEEQYF TGTGCCAGCAGCCAGTTCAGGGGCGAAGAGCAGTACTTC
TRBD1 TRBJ1-1 few TRBV12-3/TRBV12-4 CASSLTLQGASEAFF TGTGCCAGCAGTCTCACTTTACAGGGGGCCTCTGAAGCTTTCTTT
. TRBJ2-5 many TRBV7-2 CASSYSASETQYF TGTGCCAGCAGCTATTCAGCGTCAGAGACCCAGTACTTC
. TRBJ2-7 once TRBV6-2/TRBV6-3 CATWTARAYEQYF TGTGCCACCTGGACAGCACGCGCCTACGAGCAGTACTTC
. TRBJ1-5 many TRBV7-2 CASSLVLGQPQHF TGTGCCAGCAGCTTGGTCCTGGGTCAGCCCCAGCATTTT
TRBD1 TRBJ2-1 many TRBV11-3 CASSPGQGAANEQFF TGTGCCAGCAGCCCGGGACAGGGGGCTGCCAATGAGCAGTTCTTC
. TRBJ1-2 many TRBV14 CASSQVLGDYGYTF TGTGCCAGCAGCCAAGTTTTGGGAGACTATGGCTACACCTTC